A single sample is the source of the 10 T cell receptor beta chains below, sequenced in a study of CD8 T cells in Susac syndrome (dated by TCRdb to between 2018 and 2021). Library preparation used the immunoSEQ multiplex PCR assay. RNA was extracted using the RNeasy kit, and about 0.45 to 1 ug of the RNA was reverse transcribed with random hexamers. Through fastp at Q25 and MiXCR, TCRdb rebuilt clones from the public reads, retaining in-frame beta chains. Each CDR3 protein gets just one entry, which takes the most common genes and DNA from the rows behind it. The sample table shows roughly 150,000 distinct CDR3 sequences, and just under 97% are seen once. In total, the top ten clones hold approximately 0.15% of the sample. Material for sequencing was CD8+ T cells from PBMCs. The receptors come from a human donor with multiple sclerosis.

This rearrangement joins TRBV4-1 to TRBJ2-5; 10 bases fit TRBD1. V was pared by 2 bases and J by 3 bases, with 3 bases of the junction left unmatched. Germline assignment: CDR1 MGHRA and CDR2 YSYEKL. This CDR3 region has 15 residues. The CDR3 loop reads CASSQLGQGEETQYF. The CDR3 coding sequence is TGCGCCAGCAGCCAACTCGGACAGGGGGAAGAGACCCAGTACTTC.

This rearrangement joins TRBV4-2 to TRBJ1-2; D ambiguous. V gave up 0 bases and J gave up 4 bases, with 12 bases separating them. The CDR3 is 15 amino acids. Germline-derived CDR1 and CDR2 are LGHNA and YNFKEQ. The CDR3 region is CASSQDGGQTYGYTF. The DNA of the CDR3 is TGTGCCAGCAGCCAAGATGGAGGGCAGACCTATGGCTACACCTTC.

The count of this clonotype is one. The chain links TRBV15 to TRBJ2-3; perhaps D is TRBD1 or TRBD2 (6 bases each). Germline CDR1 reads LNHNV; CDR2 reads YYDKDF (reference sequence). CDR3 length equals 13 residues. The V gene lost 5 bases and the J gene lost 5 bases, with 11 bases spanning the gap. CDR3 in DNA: TGTGCCACCAGCGAGGAGGGGGGAGATACGCAGTATTTT. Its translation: CATSEEGGDTQYF.

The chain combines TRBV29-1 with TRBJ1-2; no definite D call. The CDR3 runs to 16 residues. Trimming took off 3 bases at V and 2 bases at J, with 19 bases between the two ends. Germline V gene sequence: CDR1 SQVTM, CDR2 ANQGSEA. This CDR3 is CSVDSSHGLGNYGYTF. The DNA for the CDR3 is TGCAGCGTTGACAGCAGCCACGGTTTAGGAAACTATGGCTACACCTTC.

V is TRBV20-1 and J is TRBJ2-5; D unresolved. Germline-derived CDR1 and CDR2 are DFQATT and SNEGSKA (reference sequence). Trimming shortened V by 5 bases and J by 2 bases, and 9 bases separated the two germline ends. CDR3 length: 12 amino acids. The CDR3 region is CSAVVNQETQYF. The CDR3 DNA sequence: TGCAGTGCTGTCGTGAATCAAGAGACCCAGTACTTC.

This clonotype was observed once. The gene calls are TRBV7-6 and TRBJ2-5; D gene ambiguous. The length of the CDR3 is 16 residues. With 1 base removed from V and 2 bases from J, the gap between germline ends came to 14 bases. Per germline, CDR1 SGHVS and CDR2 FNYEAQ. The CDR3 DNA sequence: TGTGCCAGCAGCTTAGGCCCTTCGACCCGGCAAGAGACCCAGTACTTC. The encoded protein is CASSLGPSTRQETQYF.

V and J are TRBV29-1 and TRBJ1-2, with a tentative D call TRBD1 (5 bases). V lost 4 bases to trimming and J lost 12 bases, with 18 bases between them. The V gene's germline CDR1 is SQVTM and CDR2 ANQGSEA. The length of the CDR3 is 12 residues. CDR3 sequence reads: CSVGDLRGEDTF. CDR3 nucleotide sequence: TGCAGCGTTGGGGATTTACGGGGGGAAGACACCTTC. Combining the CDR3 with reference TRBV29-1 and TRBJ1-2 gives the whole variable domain SAVISQKPSRDICQRGTSLTIQCQVDSQVTMMFWYRQQPGQSLTLIATANQGSEATYESGFVIDKFPISRPNLTFSTLTVSNMSPEDSSIYLCSVGDLRGEDTFGSGTRLTVV.

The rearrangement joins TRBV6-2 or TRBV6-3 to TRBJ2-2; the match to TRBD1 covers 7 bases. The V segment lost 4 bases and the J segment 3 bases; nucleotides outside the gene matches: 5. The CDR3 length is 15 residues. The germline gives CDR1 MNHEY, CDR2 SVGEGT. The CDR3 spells CASSWPGTDTGELFF. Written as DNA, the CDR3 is TGTGCCAGCAGTTGGCCCGGGACAGACACCGGGGAGCTGTTTTTT.

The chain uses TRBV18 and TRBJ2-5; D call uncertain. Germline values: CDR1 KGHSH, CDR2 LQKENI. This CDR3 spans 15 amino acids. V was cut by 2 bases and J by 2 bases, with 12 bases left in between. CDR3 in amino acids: CASSPVPPEQETQYF. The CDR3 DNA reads TGTGCCAGCTCACCAGTTCCCCCAGAACAAGAGACCCAGTACTTC.

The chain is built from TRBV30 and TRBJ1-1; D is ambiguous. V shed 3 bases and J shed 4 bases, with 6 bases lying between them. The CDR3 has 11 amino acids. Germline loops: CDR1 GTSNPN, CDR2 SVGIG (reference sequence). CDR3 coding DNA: TGTGCCTGGAGCGCCGTCACTGAAGCTTTCTTT. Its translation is CAWSAVTEAFF.